Listed here are 6 T cell receptor beta chains from one sample, sequenced in a study of blood T cell repertoires in COVID-19. Repertoires were generated with immunoSEQ multiplex PCR, while TCRdb's copy carries only in-frame clones and drops some. Altogether 70,000 to 90,000 clones are present, over 65% being singletons, with the ten largest covering 15% to 20%. Sequences were obtained from peripheral blood. All receptors derive from an elderly woman with acute or convalescent COVID-19.

This clone was found a few times. This chain joins TRBV11-2 and TRBJ2-1, with 8 bases that match TRBD2. From germline, CDR1 is SGHAT and CDR2 FQNNGV. The ends lost 3 bases at V and 8 bases at J; junction bases unmatched: 6. The CDR3 covers 14 residues. CDR3 DNA: TGTGCCAGCAGCTTCCTCGGGGGGGTCTATGAGCAGTTCTTC. It translates to CASSFLGGVYEQFF.

The genes are TRBV3-1 (or the pseudogene TRBV3-2) and TRBJ1-2; TRBD1 aligns across 7 bases. From germline, CDR1 is LGHDT and CDR2 YNNKEL (reference sequence). CDR3 length: 15 amino acids. J was trimmed by 4 bases and V by 4 bases; bases with no gene match: 9. CDR3 DNA sequence: TGTGCCAGCAGCCCCAGACAGGGAGTGGGCTATGGCTACACCTTC. Translated: CASSPRQGVGYGYTF.

In this sample, this clone turned up once. This chain joins TRBV11-2 and TRBJ1-5; 11 bases match TRBD1. The CDR3 is 18 residues long. Trimming at V came to 4 bases and at J to 0 bases, leaving 8 bases not matched to a gene. From germline, CDR1 is SGHAT and CDR2 FQNNGV. The CDR3 nucleotides are TGTGCCAGCAGCTCCGGGACAGGGGGAATTTATAGCAATCAGCCCCAGCATTTT. Its translation: CASSSGTGGIYSNQPQHF.

V usage is TRBV15 and J usage is TRBJ2-5; 8 bases line up with TRBD2. This CDR3 is built from 14 residues. Trimming removed 0 bases from V and 4 bases from J; junction bases left unmatched: 1. Germline loops: CDR1 LNHNV, CDR2 YYDKDF (reference sequence). Written as DNA, the CDR3 is TGTGCCACCAGCAGAGAGGCGGGAGGAGAGACCCAGTACTTC. As protein: CATSREAGGETQYF.

In the case of this clone: One end of the junction varies from germline; a read error may be responsible. The CDR3 nucleotides read TGTGCCAGCAGACTCGGGACAGGCAACACCAGGGAGCTGTTTTTT. Protein sequence: CASRLGTGNTRELFF. This chain uses TRBV7-7 with TRBJ2-2, with TRBD1 matching 8 bases. This CDR3 contains 15 residues. Germline assignment: CDR1 SSHAT and CDR2 FNYEAQ (reference sequence).

The chain couples TRBV18 to TRBJ2-3, with 7 bases fitting TRBD1. Germline V gene sequence: CDR1 KGHSH, CDR2 LQKENI. V dropped 0 bases and J dropped 0; count of bases not matched to a gene: 9. The CDR3 runs 18 residues. CDR3 sequence (DNA): TGTGCCAGCTCACCACCAACCGGGACAGAGTCTAGCACAGATACGCAGTATTTT. Residues: CASSPPTGTESSTDTQYF.